A single sample is the source of the 32 T cell receptor beta chains below, sequenced in a study of T cell changes during pregnancy in multiple sclerosis. TCRdb's copy holds only in-frame clones and misses some; the assay was immunoSEQ multiplex PCR. This sample has 60,000 to 75,000 clones; around 90% occur once, and the top ten carry approximately 2%. The specimen was peripheral blood, collected in the second trimester of pregnancy. Every receptor here comes from a female donor with multiple sclerosis, enrolled in a pregnancy study.

This chain links TRBV10-3 with TRBJ2-7; possibly TRBD1 for D (7 bases). Germline V gene lookup returns CDR1 ENHRY and CDR2 SYGVKD. Trimming left V 10 bases short and J 2 bases short, with 12 bases between. The CDR3 loop spans 12 amino acids. DNA of the CDR3: TGTGCCACAGGAGGGACAGCCTACGAGCAGTACTTC. Encoded protein: CATGGTAYEQYF.

This rearrangement joins TRBV28 to TRBJ2-3; 8 bases are a match to TRBD2. This CDR3 contains 15 residues. Germline trimming cut 6 bases from V and 2 bases from J; bases unmatched to any gene: 7. Germline CDR1 reads MDHEN; CDR2 reads SYDVKM. CDR3 sequence: CASRSGSGITDTQYF. The CDR3 DNA reads as TGTGCCAGCAGGAGCGGTAGCGGGATCACAGATACGCAGTATTTT.

This chain joins TRBV15 and TRBJ1-5; 7 positions agree with TRBD1. V lost 2 bases, J lost 3 bases, and 4 bases stayed unmatched. CDR1 and CDR2 from the germline V gene are LNHNV and YYDKDF (reference sequence). CDR3 length equals 15 residues. In nucleotides, the CDR3 is TGTGCCACCAGCAGATCGGGACAGAACAATCAGCCCCAGCATTTT. It codes for CATSRSGQNNQPQHF.

This clone occurred once. This chain connects TRBV5-1 to TRBJ2-7; D is possibly TRBD2 (6 bases). The CDR3 extends over 15 amino acids. CDR1 SGHRS and CDR2 YFSETQ come from the germline V gene. The V and J ends lost 0 bases and 4 bases respectively, with 14 bases between them. The CDR3 reads CASSLVGLELYEQYF. The CDR3 nucleotides are TGCGCCAGCAGCTTGGTGGGACTCGAACTATACGAGCAGTACTTC.

This clone occurred once. The chain employs TRBV19 and TRBJ1-2; no definite D call. From germline, CDR1 is LNHDA and CDR2 SQIVND (reference sequence). Trimming left V 10 bases short and J 1 base short, with 13 bases between. This CDR3 spans 13 amino acids. The CDR3 DNA reads as TGTGCCACCCGCGGATGGAATAACTATGGCTACACCTTC. Its protein is CATRGWNNYGYTF.

The CDR3 coding sequence is TGCGCCAGCAGCTTGGACATCACAGATACGCAGTATTTT. Its protein product is CASSLDITDTQYF. The chain is built from TRBV5-1 and TRBJ2-3; D unresolved. Trimming shortened V by 0 bases and J by 2 bases, and 4 bases separated the two germline ends. Germline values: CDR1 SGHRS, CDR2 YFSETQ. This CDR3 contains 13 residues.

This clone has just one count. The chain employs TRBV2 and TRBJ1-2; D unresolved. The V gene's germline CDR1 is SNHLY and CDR2 FYNNEI. This CDR3 contains 15 residues. Trimming removed 2 bases at V and 7 bases at J, with 17 bases between. The CDR3 DNA follows: TGTGCCAGCAGTGAATTGTGGGGAGGACTCGGTGGCTACACCTTC. Translating it yields CASSELWGGLGGYTF.

The count of this clone is one. The chain recombines TRBV30 with TRBJ2-5; D possibly corresponds to TRBD1 (5 bases). Trimming took off 0 bases at V and 5 bases at J, with 16 bases between the two ends. The CDR3 is made up of 15 amino acids. From germline, CDR1 is GTSNPN and CDR2 SVGIG (reference sequence). CDR3 DNA sequence: TGTGCCTGGAGTGTAGGGGTAGTGGACCGGGAGACCCAGTACTTC. This gives the protein CAWSVGVVDRETQYF.

The chain combines TRBV28 with TRBJ2-7; D might be TRBD2 (6 bases). The CDR3 is 15 residues long. The germline V gene has CDR1 MDHEN and CDR2 SYDVKM. V lost 3 bases to trimming and J lost 1 base, with 13 bases between them. In nucleotides, the CDR3 is TGTGCCAGCAGTTTCGTCATAAGCGGGTCCTACGAGCAGTACTTC. This sequence encodes CASSFVISGSYEQYF. Based on the CDR3 plus reference TRBV28 and TRBJ2-7, the full variable domain is DVKVTQSSRYLVKRTGEKVFLECVQDMDHENMFWYRQDPGLGLRLIYFSYDVKMKEKGDIPEGYSVSREKKERFSLILESASTNQTSMYLCASSFVISGSYEQYFGPGTRLTVT.

The chain employs TRBV5-1 and TRBJ2-5, with D hard to call. Trimming left V 4 bases short and J 0 bases short, with 7 bases between. Germline CDR1 is SGHRS and CDR2 is YFSETQ. This CDR3 region has 13 residues. CDR3 nucleotides: TGCGCCAGCAGCCCCCGCGACCAAGAGACCCAGTACTTC. Protein product: CASSPRDQETQYF.

The J gene is TRBJ2-5, the V gene TRBV7-6; D is possibly TRBD2 (5 bases). CDR3 size: 17 residues. Deletions cut 3 bases from V and 2 bases from J, with 19 bases between. Looked up from germline, CDR1 is SGHVS and CDR2 is FNYEAQ. This CDR3 reads CASSLREAGPTQETQYF. The CDR3 DNA follows: TGTGCCAGCAGCTTGCGTGAGGCGGGCCCTACTCAAGAGACCCAGTACTTC.

The sample holds a few counts of this clone. The J gene is TRBJ2-2, the V gene TRBV7-9; D perhaps matches TRBD2 (6 bases). The CDR3 contains 15 residues. Germline values: CDR1 SEHNR, CDR2 FQNEAQ (reference sequence). V shed 6 bases and J shed 1 base, with 12 bases lying between them. In DNA form, the CDR3 reads TGTGCCAGCAGTCGGAGGAGGGAGAACACCGGGGAGCTGTTTTTT. It is translated as CASSRRRENTGELFF. Full variable domain (outside the CDR3, taken from reference TRBV7-9 and TRBJ2-2): DTGVSQNPRHKITKRGQNVTFRCDPISEHNRLYWYRQTLGQGPEFLTYFQNEAQLEKSRLLSDRFSAERPKGSFSTLEIQRTEQGDSAMYLCASSRRRENTGELFFGEGSRLTVL.

The chain uses TRBV29-1 and TRBJ1-2; a possible D gene is TRBD1 (6 bases). This CDR3 comprises 13 residues. Per the germline V gene, CDR1 is SQVTM and CDR2 is ANQGSEA. The V end was cut by 4 bases, the J end by 5 bases, with 14 bases between. Here the CDR3 DNA reads TGCAGCGTTGCGCAGGGGAGGGCGTATGGCTACACCTTC. This gives the protein CSVAQGRAYGYTF.

As DNA, the CDR3 is TGTGCCAGCAGCGAACAGGGAGTCTATGGCTACACCTTC. It encodes CASSEQGVYGYTF. The chain uses TRBV7-9 and TRBJ1-2; possibly TRBD1 for D (6 bases). The V gene's germline CDR1 is SEHNR and CDR2 FQNEAQ (reference sequence). Deletions cut 5 bases from V and 4 bases from J, with 11 bases between. This CDR3 spans 13 amino acids. Variable domain in full (rest from reference TRBV7-9 and TRBJ1-2): DTGVSQNPRHKITKRGQNVTFRCDPISEHNRLYWYRQTLGQGPEFLTYFQNEAQLEKSRLLSDRFSAERPKGSFSTLEIQRTEQGDSAMYLCASSEQGVYGYTFGSGTRLTVV.

V usage is TRBV28 and J usage is TRBJ2-2; D is undetermined. V was shortened by 3 bases and J by 2 bases, with 4 bases between the two germline ends. CDR3 length: 13 residues. Germline V gives CDR1 MDHEN, CDR2 SYDVKM. Here the CDR3 reads CASSFLNTGELFF. The CDR3, as DNA: TGTGCCAGCAGTTTTCTCAACACCGGGGAGCTGTTTTTT.

This clone was observed once. The gene calls are TRBV2 and TRBJ1-1; D gene uncertain. Germline-derived CDR1 and CDR2 are SNHLY and FYNNEI. The CDR3 loop spans 17 amino acids. V was trimmed by 5 bases and J by 1 base, leaving 20 bases between them. The DNA for the CDR3 is TGTGCCAGCAGTCCATCCCGGCGGGTAAGGCAGAACACTGAAGCTTTCTTT. Encoded protein: CASSPSRRVRQNTEAFF.

V usage is TRBV11-3 and J usage is TRBJ2-4; D possibly corresponds to TRBD2 (7 bases). The CDR3 spans 12 residues. V gave up 5 bases and J gave up 10 bases, with 12 bases separating them. Germline assignment: CDR1 SGHNT and CDR2 YENEEA. The CDR3 sequence is CASSLGGGIQYF. The DNA for the CDR3 is TGTGCCAGCAGCCTAGGGGGGGGGATTCAGTACTTC.

This clone came up once. This sequence joins TRBV4-1 and TRBJ2-5; possibly TRBD1 for D (5 bases). Trimming took 3 bases from V and 0 from J, leaving 14 bases between them. Per germline, CDR1 MGHRA and CDR2 YSYEKL. This CDR3 contains 16 residues. The CDR3 DNA reads as TGCGCCAGCAGCCACCGACAGACACTGTACCAAGAGACCCAGTACTTC. Amino acids: CASSHRQTLYQETQYF.

The chain joins TRBV27 to TRBJ1-2; tentatively, D is TRBD1 (5 bases). V lost 5 bases and J lost 4, with 11 bases in between. Germline lookup yields CDR1 MNHEY and CDR2 SMNVEV (reference sequence). The CDR3 is made up of 13 amino acids. This CDR3 reads CASSNQGGYGYTF. The CDR3 DNA is TGTGCCAGCAGTAACCAGGGCGGCTATGGCTACACCTTC.

This rearrangement joins TRBV18 to TRBJ2-3, with a possible D match to TRBD2 (5 bases). The CDR3 is 14 amino acids. V was clipped by 1 base and J by 2 bases, with 7 bases between them. CDR1 and CDR2 (germline): KGHSH, LQKENI. CDR3 amino acids: CASSPRRVTDTQYF. CDR3 bases: TGTGCCAGCTCACCACGGCGGGTCACAGATACGCAGTATTTT.

The J gene is TRBJ2-3, the V gene TRBV5-1; D might be TRBD2 (5 bases). Trimming took off 4 bases at V and 15 bases at J, with 21 bases between the two ends. CDR1 and CDR2 from the germline V gene are SGHRS and YFSETQ. This CDR3 is built from 13 residues. In DNA form, the CDR3 reads TGCGCCAGCAGCAATGAGGGCCAGATACGCGCATATTTT. Residues: CASSNEGQIRAYF.

On this clone: One end of the junction fails to match germline, which may point to a read error. CDR3 DNA sequence: TGTGCTAGCAGCTCGACAGGAGTCCAAGAGACCCAGTACTTC. Residues: CASSSTGVQETQYF. The chain joins TRBV7-7 to TRBJ2-5, with D possibly being TRBD1 (6 bases). Germline CDR1 reads SSHAT; CDR2 reads FNYEAQ (reference sequence). The CDR3 spans 14 residues.

This chain joins TRBV19 and TRBJ2-3, with TRBD1 matching 8 bases. CDR1 is LNHDA and CDR2 is SQIVND in the germline V gene (reference sequence). V was clipped by 7 bases and J by 1 base; unmatched bases: 16. The CDR3 consists of 18 residues. The CDR3 spells CASTEWTGMASGTDTQYF. The CDR3 bases are TGTGCCAGTACCGAATGGACAGGGATGGCGTCTGGCACAGATACGCAGTATTTT.

This rearrangement joins TRBV9 to TRBJ2-7; no definite D call. Trimming cost V 0 bases and J 1 base, with 8 bases left between them. The CDR3 runs to 14 residues. Germline loops: CDR1 SGDLS, CDR2 YYNGEE. The CDR3, as DNA: TGTGCCAGCAGCGTAGGGGTACAGTCCTACGAGCAGTACTTC. It specifies CASSVGVQSYEQYF.

The gene calls are TRBV21-1 and TRBJ2-4; TRBD1 reflects the table's D call only, with no check against the DNA. TRBV21-1 corresponds to a pseudogene. This CDR3 has 16 amino acids. This CDR3 is CASSKARLLAKNIQYF. The CDR3 nucleotides are TGTGCCAGCAGCAAGGCTCGTCTTCTAGCCAAAAACATTCAGTACTTC.

This clone appeared a single time. V and J are TRBV5-4 and TRBJ2-3, with 11 positions matching TRBD2. Germline-derived CDR1 and CDR2 are SGHNT and YYREEE (reference sequence). This CDR3 has 15 residues. V lost 2 bases to trimming and J lost 4 bases; unmatched junction nucleotides: 3. CDR3 region: CASSLLAGDADTQYF. CDR3 DNA sequence: TGTGCCAGCAGCTTACTAGCGGGGGATGCAGATACGCAGTATTTT.

The CDR3 reads CASSPLGAVLPPVGQYF. Here the CDR3 DNA reads TGTGCCAGCAGCCCATTAGGAGCTGTACTACCCCCGGTCGGGCAGTACTTC. V and J are TRBV7-2 and TRBJ2-7, with unresolved D. Germline CDR1 SGHTA, CDR2 FQGNSA. Trimming cost V 5 bases and J 9 bases, with 29 bases left between them. CDR3 length: 17 amino acids.

The chain joins TRBV7-9 to TRBJ2-1; D may be TRBD2 (6 bases). V shed 1 base and J shed 5 bases, with 9 bases lying between them. The CDR3 is made up of 14 amino acids. Germline V gene lookup returns CDR1 SEHNR and CDR2 FQNEAQ (reference sequence). CDR3 in amino acids: CASSLGGADNEQFF. CDR3 nucleotide sequence: TGTGCCAGCAGCTTAGGCGGGGCCGACAATGAGCAGTTCTTC. The variable domain in full, completed from reference TRBV7-9 and TRBJ2-1, reads DTGVSQNPRHKITKRGQNVTFRCDPISEHNRLYWYRQTLGQGPEFLTYFQNEAQLEKSRLLSDRFSAERPKGSFSTLEIQRTEQGDSAMYLCASSLGGADNEQFFGPGTRLTVL.

This chain connects TRBV5-4 to TRBJ1-4; 7 bases agree with TRBD1. The V gene end was trimmed by 1 base and the J gene end by 7 bases; junction bases not matched to a gene: 10. Germline CDR1 SGHNT, CDR2 YYREEE (reference sequence). The CDR3 consists of 16 residues. In DNA form, the CDR3 reads TGTGCCAGCAGCTTGAGGGTCCCCGGGACAGTTGAAAAACTGTTTTTT. Amino acid sequence: CASSLRVPGTVEKLFF. Full variable domain (outside the CDR3, taken from reference TRBV5-4 and TRBJ1-4): ETGVTQSPTHLIKTRGQQVTLRCSSQSGHNTVSWYQQALGQGPQFIFQYYREEENGRGNFPPRFSGLQFPNYSSELNVNALELDDSALYLCASSLRVPGTVEKLFFGSGTQLSVL.

The chain links TRBV7-6 to TRBJ2-7; tentative D call: TRBD1 (8 bases). Germline V lookup: CDR1 SGHVS, CDR2 FNYEAQ. V lost 3 bases and J 0 bases, leaving 15 bases between the germline ends. This CDR3 contains 16 residues. The chain's CDR3 is CASSLGGTGNSYEQYF. The DNA for the CDR3 is TGTGCCAGCAGCTTGGGGGGGACAGGTAACTCCTACGAGCAGTACTTC.

The chain uses TRBV4-3 and TRBJ2-7; TRBD1 matches 9 bases. Germline V gene lookup returns CDR1 LGHNA and CDR2 YSLEER. The trim removed 5 bases at V and 5 bases at J, leaving 10 bases unmatched. This CDR3 region has 15 residues. CDR3 in amino acids: CASSYRDRAVDEQYF. The CDR3 nucleotides are TGCGCCAGCAGCTACCGGGACAGGGCTGTCGACGAGCAGTACTTC.

The V call is TRBV27, the J call TRBJ2-7; TRBD1 aligns across 7 bases. The CDR3 extends over 13 amino acids. V shed 5 bases, J shed 0 bases, and the junction held 1 base outside the gene matches. Germline lookup yields CDR1 MNHEY and CDR2 SMNVEV (reference sequence). This CDR3 reads CASSRDSSYEQYF. In nucleotides, the CDR3 is TGTGCCAGCAGTCGGGACAGCTCCTACGAGCAGTACTTC.